This T cell receptor (beta chain) was captured by sequencing in a study of T-cell memory formation after mild COVID-19. This clonotype was counted between two and nine times. Its specificity is not known. MiXCR, run by TCRdb on the 5' RACE reads, gives a single entry per CDR3 protein. This sample carries hundreds of thousands of distinct CDR3 sequences, about 20% of them seen once, and the ten largest clones take about 8.2%. General study results and limits: Largely, contracting CD4+ clones fell within CM and EM, and contracting CD8+ clones within EMRA.

The sequenced sample consisted of PBMCs or a T cell subset sorted from them (not recorded which). The sequence was obtained from an adult woman who had mild COVID-19 (a few samples of this study predate the infection). Cell type and time point are not known.

In nucleotides, the CDR3 is TGCAGTGCTAGATCCTATAGCGGGGGCCCTAGAGGGGAGCAGTTCTTC. It codes for CSARSYSGGPRGEQFF. The chain recombines TRBV20-1 with TRBJ2-1; 9 bases fit TRBD2. Germline CDR1 is DFQATT and CDR2 is SNEGSKA (reference sequence). V trimming: 2 bases; J trimming: 10 bases; junction bases outside the gene matches: 15. This CDR3 is built from 16 residues.